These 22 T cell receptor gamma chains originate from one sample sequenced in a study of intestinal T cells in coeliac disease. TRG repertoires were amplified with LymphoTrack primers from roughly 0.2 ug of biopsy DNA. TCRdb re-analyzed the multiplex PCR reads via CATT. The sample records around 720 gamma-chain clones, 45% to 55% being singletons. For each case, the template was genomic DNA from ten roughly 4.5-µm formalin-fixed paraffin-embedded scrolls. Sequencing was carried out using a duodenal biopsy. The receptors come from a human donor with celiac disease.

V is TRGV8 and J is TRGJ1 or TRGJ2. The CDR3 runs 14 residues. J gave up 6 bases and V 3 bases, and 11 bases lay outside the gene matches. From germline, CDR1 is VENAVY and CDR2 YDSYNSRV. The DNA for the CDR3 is TGTGCCACCTGGGATCCCCTAGAAATTTATAAGAAACTCTTT. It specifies CATWDPLEIYKKLF.

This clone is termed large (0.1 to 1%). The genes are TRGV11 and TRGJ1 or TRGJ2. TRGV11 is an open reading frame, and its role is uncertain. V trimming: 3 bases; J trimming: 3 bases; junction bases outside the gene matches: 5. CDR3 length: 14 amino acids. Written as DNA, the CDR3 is TGTGCCTGCTGGATTAGGGGCCTTTATTATAAGAAACTCTTT. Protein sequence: CACWIRGLYYKKLF.

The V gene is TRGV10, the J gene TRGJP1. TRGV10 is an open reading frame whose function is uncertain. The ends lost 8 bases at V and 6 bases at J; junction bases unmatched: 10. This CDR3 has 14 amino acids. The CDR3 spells CAAWDLRPGWFKIF. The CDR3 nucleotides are TGTGCTGCGTGGGATCTGCGACCTGGTTGGTTCAAGATATTT.

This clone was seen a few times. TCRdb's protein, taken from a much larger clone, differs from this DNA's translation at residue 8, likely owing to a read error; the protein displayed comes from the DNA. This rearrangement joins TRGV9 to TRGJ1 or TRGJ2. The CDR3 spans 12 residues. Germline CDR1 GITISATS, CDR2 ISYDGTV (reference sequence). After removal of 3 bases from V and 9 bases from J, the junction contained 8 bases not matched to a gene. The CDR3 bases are TGTGCCTTGTGGGAGAAGAGGTGTAAGAAACTCTTT. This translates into CALWEKRCKKLF.

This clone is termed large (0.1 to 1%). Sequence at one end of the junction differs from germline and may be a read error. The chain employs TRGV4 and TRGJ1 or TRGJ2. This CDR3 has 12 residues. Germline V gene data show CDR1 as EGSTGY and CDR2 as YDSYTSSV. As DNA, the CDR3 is TGTGCCACCTGGGACCATTATTATAGGAAACTCTTT. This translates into CATWDHYYRKLF.

The CDR3 protein is CATWDGLPVNYYKKLF. In nucleotides, the CDR3 is TGTGCCACCTGGGACGGGCTTCCGGTAAATTATTATAAGAAACTCTTT. J is TRGJ1 or TRGJ2 and V is TRGV2. The V and J ends lost 0 bases and 1 base, in that order; junction bases with no gene match: 9. The germline V gene has CDR1 EGSNGY and CDR2 YDSYNSKV. The CDR3 runs to 16 residues.

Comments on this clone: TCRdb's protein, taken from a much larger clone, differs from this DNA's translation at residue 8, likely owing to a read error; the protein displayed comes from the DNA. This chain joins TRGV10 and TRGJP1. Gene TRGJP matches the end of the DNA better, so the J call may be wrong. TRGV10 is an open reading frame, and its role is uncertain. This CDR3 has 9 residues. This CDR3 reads CASGWFKVF. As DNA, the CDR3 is TGTGCTTCAGGTTGGTTCAAGGTATTT.

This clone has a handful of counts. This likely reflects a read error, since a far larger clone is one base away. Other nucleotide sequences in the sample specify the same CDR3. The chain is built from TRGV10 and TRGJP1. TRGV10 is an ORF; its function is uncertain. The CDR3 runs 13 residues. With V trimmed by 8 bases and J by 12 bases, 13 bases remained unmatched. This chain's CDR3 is CAAWDLIQRFKIF. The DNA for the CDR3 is TGTGCTGCGTGGGACTTAATCCAGAGGTTCAAGATATTT.

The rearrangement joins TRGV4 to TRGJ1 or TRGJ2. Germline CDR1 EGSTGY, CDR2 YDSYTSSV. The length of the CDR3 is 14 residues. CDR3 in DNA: TGTGCACCTGGTGGGCCTTCACAGTATTATAAGAAACTCTTT. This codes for CAPGGPSQYYKKLF.

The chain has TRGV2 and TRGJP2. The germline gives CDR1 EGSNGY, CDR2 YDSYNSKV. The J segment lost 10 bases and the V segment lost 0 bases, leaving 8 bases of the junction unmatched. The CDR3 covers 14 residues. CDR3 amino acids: CATWDGRGPWIKTF. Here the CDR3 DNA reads TGTGCCACCTGGGACGGGAGGGGTCCTTGGATCAAGACGTTT.

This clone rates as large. CDR3 in DNA: TGTGCCACCTGGGACAGGCTCTCCTATAAGAAACTCTTT. Translating gives CATWDRLSYKKLF. The V gene is TRGV5, the J gene TRGJ1 or TRGJ2. V lost 0 bases to trimming and J lost 7 bases; unmatched junction nucleotides: 6. Germline lookup yields CDR1 VINAFY and CDR2 YDVSNSKD. The CDR3 loop spans 13 amino acids.

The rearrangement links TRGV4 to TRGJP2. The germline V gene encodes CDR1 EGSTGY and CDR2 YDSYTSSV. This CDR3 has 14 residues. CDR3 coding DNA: TGTGCACCTCGGGATGGACGTAGTGATTGGATCAAGACGTTT. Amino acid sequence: CAPRDGRSDWIKTF.

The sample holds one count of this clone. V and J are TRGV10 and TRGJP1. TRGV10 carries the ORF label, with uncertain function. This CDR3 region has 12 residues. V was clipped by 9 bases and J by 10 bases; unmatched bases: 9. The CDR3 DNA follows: TGTGCTGCGTGCCCACCGGTTTGGTTCAAGATATTT. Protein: CAACPPVWFKIF.

In DNA form, the CDR3 reads TGTGCCACCTGGGACGGGCGTGGTCAGGGTCAAAATCAGTCCACTGGTTGGTTCAAGATATTT. Translating it yields CATWDGRGQGQNQSTGWFKIF. The genes are TRGV2 and TRGJP1. V shed 0 bases, J shed 3 bases, and the junction held 22 bases outside the gene matches. The CDR3 is 21 residues long. Germline loops: CDR1 EGSNGY, CDR2 YDSYNSKV.

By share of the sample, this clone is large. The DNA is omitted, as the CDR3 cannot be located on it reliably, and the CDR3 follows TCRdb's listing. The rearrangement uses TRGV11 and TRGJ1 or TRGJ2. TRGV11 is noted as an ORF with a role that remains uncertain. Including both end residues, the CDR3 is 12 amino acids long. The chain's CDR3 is CTTVPAGGGRLF.

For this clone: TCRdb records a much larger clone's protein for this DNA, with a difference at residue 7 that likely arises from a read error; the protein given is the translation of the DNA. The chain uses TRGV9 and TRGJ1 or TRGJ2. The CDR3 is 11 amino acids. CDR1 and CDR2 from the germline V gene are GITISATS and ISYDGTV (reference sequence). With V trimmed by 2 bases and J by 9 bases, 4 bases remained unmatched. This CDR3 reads CALWEAPKKLF. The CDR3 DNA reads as TGTGCCTTGTGGGAGGCCCCTAAGAAACTCTTT.

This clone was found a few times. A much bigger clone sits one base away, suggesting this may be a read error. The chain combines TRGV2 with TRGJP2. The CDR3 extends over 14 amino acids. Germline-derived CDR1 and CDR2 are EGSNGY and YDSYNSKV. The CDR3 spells CATWDGSSNWIKTF. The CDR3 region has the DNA TGTGCCACCTGGGACGGTAGTAGTAATTGGATCAAGACGTTT.

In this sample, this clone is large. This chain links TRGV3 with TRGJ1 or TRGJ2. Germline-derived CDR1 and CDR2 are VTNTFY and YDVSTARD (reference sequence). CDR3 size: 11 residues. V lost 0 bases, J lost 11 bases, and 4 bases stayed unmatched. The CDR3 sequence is CATWDRPEKLF. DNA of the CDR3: TGTGCCACCTGGGACAGGCCTGAGAAACTCTTT.

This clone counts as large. This CDR3 is CACWIRQGDWIKTF. The CDR3 DNA sequence: TGTGCCTGCTGGATTAGGCAAGGTGATTGGATCAAGACGTTT. The chain recombines TRGV11 with TRGJP2. TRGV11 is filed as an ORF, its function uncertain. The CDR3 consists of 14 residues. With V trimmed by 1 base and J by 6 bases, 2 bases remained unmatched.

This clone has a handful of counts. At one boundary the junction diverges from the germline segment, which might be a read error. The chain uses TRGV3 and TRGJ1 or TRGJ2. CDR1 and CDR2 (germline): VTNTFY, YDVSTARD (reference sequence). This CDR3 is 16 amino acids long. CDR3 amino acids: CATWDTHLPNYYKKLF. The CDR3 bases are TGTGCCACCTGGGACACCCACCTCCCCAATTATTATAAAAAACTCTTT.

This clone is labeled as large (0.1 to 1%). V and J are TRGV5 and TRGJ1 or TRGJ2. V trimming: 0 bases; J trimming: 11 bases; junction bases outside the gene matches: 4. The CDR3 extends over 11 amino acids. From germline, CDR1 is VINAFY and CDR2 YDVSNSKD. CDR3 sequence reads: CATWDRQEKLF. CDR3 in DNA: TGTGCCACCTGGGACAGGCAGGAGAAACTCTTT.

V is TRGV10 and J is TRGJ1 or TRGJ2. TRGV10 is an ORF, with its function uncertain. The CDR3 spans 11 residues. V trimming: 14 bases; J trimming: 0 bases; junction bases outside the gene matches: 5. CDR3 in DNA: TGTGCTCCCCAGAATTATTATAAGAAACTCTTT. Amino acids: CAPQNYYKKLF.